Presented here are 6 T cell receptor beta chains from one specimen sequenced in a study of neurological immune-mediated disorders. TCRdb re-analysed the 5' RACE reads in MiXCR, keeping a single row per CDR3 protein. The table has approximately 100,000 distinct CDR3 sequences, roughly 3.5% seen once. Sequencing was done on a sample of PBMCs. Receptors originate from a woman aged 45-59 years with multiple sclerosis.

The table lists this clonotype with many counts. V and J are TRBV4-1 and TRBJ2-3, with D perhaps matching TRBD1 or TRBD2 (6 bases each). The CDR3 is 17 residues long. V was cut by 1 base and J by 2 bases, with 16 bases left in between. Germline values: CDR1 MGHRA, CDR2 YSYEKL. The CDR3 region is CASSQATGGGYTDTQYF. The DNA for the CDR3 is TGCGCCAGCAGCCAAGCTACAGGAGGGGGATACACAGATACGCAGTATTTT.

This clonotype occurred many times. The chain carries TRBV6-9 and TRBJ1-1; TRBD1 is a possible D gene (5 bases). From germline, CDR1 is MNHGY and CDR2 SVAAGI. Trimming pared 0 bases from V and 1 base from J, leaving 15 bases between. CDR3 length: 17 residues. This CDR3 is CASSYSSLGHPNTEAFF. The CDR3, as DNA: TGTGCCAGCAGTTATTCGAGTCTTGGACACCCGAACACTGAAGCTTTCTTT.

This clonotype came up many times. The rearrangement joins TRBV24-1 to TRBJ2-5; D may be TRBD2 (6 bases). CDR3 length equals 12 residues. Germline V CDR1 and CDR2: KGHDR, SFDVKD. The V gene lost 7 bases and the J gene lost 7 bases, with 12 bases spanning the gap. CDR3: CATSGTGGTQYF. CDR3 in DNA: TGTGCCACCAGCGGGACCGGGGGGACCCAGTACTTC.

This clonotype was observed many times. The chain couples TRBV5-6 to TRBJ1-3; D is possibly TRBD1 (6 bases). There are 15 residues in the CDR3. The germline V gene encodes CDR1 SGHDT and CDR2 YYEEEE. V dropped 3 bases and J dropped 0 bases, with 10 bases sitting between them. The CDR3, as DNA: TGTGCCAGCAGCTCGAGGGGGTACTCTGGAAACACCATATATTTT. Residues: CASSSRGYSGNTIYF.

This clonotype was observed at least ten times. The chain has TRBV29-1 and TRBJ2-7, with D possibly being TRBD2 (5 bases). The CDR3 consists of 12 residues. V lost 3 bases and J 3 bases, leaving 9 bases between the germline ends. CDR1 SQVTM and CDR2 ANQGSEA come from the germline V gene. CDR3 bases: TGCAGCGTTGATCGGGGAAACTACGAGCAGTACTTC. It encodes CSVDRGNYEQYF.

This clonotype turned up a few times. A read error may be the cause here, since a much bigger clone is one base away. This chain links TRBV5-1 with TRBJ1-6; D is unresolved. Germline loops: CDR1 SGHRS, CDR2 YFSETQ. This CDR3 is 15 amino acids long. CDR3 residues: CASSFSRQAMSPLNF. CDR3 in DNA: TGCGCCAGCAGCTTTTCCCGGCAGGCGATGTCACCCCTCAACTTT.